A selection of T cell receptor beta chains follows, all from one sample in a study of regulatory T cells in long-lasting Graves disease. TCRdb itself ran the multiplex PCR reads through MiXCR, one entry per CDR3 protein. The sample has under 300,000 distinct CDR3 sequences; 15% to 20% are singletons. This sample comprised peripheral blood mononuclear cells (PBMCs), obtained at new diagnosis, from a patient treated with antithyroid drugs. These receptor sequences come from a female donor with Graves disease. CDR3s include the opening cysteine and the closing phenylalanine or tryptophan. A D gene is named only where the DNA matches it firmly. Clone size appears in some rows only: once, few, many, or a class for an expanded clone.

d_gene	abundance	v_gene	j_gene	CDR3aa	CDR3nt
TRBD1	many	TRBV19	TRBJ1-2	CASSTRTGEYGYTF	TGTGCCAGTAGTACAAGGACAGGGGAATATGGCTACACCTTC
-	many	TRBV27	TRBJ2-7	CASSLGGTKGHEQYF	TGTGCCAGCAGTTTAGGTGGGACGAAAGGCCACGAGCAGTACTTC
TRBD2	few	TRBV20-1	TRBJ2-1	CSARLLGGGGRARNEQFF	TGCAGTGCTAGACTCCTCGGGGGCGGCGGGAGGGCCCGGAATGAGCAGTTCTTC
-	-	TRBV18	TRBJ2-4	CASSPQQGPNIQYF	TGTGCCAGCTCACCACAACAGGGCCCAAACATTCAGTACTTC
-	many	TRBV7-9	TRBJ1-1	CASSRGRENTEAFF	TGTGCCAGCAGCCGCGGTAGGGAGAACACTGAAGCTTTCTTT
TRBD2	many	TRBV20-1	TRBJ2-7	CSARSPSGSAYEQYF	TGCAGTGCTAGAAGCCCTAGCGGGAGTGCCTACGAGCAGTACTTC
-	few	TRBV19	TRBJ1-2	CASSISERGSYGYTF	TGTGCCAGTAGCATATCGGAGCGGGGTTCCTATGGCTACACCTTC
-	many	TRBV2	TRBJ1-1	CASTDSNTEAFF	TGTGCCAGCACGGACAGCAACACTGAAGCTTTCTTT
-	many	TRBV28	TRBJ2-5	CASSSPPPYQETQYF	TGTGCCAGCAGCTCCCCGCCCCCCTACCAAGAGACCCAGTACTTC
-	many	TRBV2	TRBJ1-2	CATYRTYGYTF	TGTGCCACCTATCGGACCTATGGCTACACCTTC
-	many	TRBV20-1	TRBJ2-7	CSAQQGSEQYF	TGCAGTGCACAACAGGGATCCGAGCAGTACTTC
TRBD2	many	TRBV3-1	TRBJ2-6	CASSPTPGTSGYSGANVLTF	TGTGCCAGCAGCCCGACCCCCGGGACTAGCGGATACTCTGGGGCCAACGTCCTGACTTTC
-	many	TRBV12-3/TRBV12-4	TRBJ2-2	CASSSSTARFSWRANTGELFF	TGTGCCAGCAGTTCATCGACGGCCAGGTTTTCTTGGAGGGCCAACACCGGGGAGCTGTTTTTT
TRBD1	many	TRBV3-1	TRBJ2-5	CASSQRDSKETQYF	TGTGCCAGCAGCCAAAGGGACAGCAAAGAGACCCAGTACTTC
TRBD1	many	TRBV28	TRBJ1-6	CASSQGGGALNSPLHF	TGTGCCAGCAGTCAGGGGGGGGGAGCGCTGAATTCACCCCTCCACTTT
-	many	TRBV6-5	TRBJ2-3	CASSYSIPEGLPSTDTQYF	TGTGCCAGCAGTTACTCTATCCCGGAGGGCCTTCCGAGCACAGATACGCAGTATTTT
TRBD2	many	TRBV7-9	TRBJ2-7	CASSLGAGVGPIEQYF	TGTGCCAGCAGCTTAGGGGCGGGGGTAGGGCCCATCGAGCAGTACTTC
TRBD2	-	TRBV27	TRBJ2-5	CASSPLLAGGPTSETQYF	TGTGCCAGCAGCCCACTACTAGCGGGAGGGCCTACCAGTGAGACCCAGTACTTC
TRBD1	many	TRBV7-3	TRBJ2-5	CASSYPGQGDPRGETQYF	TGTGCCAGCAGCTATCCGGGACAGGGGGACCCAAGGGGAGAGACCCAGTACTTC
-	many	TRBV7-3	TRBJ2-7	CASSSGRQGEQYF	TGTGCCAGCAGCTCCGGTAGGCAGGGCGAGCAGTACTTC
TRBD1	once	TRBV7-2	TRBJ1-2	CASSTPTGGRGYTF	TGTGCCAGCAGCACGCCAACAGGGGGCAGAGGCTACACCTTC
-	many	TRBV7-6	TRBJ1-1	CASSPTINTEAFF	TGTGCCAGCAGTCCGACGATAAACACTGAAGCTTTCTTT
-	-	TRBV7-2	TRBJ2-1	CASSPVGADSYNEQFF	TGTGCCAGCAGCCCAGTCGGGGCAGATTCCTACAATGAGCAGTTCTTC
-	many	TRBV9	TRBJ1-4	CASSVGNGNEKLFF	TGTGCCAGCAGCGTAGGGAATGGTAATGAAAAACTGTTTTTT
-	-	TRBV2	TRBJ2-3	CASSPRPRDLGSTDTQYF	TGTGCCAGCAGTCCTCGGCCCCGGGACCTAGGTTCTACAGATACGCAGTATTTT
-	few	TRBV6-5	TRBJ2-7	CASSYSEVSAEQYF	TGTGCCAGCAGTTACTCCGAGGTTTCGGCCGAGCAGTACTTC
TRBD2	few	TRBV12-3/TRBV12-4	TRBJ2-1	CASSSPGLAANNEQFF	TGTGCCAGCAGTTCACCGGGACTAGCGGCCAACAATGAGCAGTTCTTC
-	many	TRBV2	TRBJ1-1	CASSEQSLNTEAFF	TGTGCCAGCAGTGAACAGTCTTTGAACACTGAAGCTTTCTTT
-	few	TRBV7-9	TRBJ1-4	CASSLEQSNGKLFF	TGTGCCAGCAGCTTGGAGCAGTCTAATGGAAAACTGTTTTTT
-	once	TRBV4-2	TRBJ1-1	CASSPGDREKRAFF	TGTGCCAGCAGCCCCGGAGACCGGGAAAAGAGAGCTTTCTTT
-	-	TRBV3-1	TRBJ1-2	CASSQGAGNGYTF	TGTGCCAGCAGCCAAGGGGCAGGGAATGGCTACACCTTC
-	many	TRBV6-2/TRBV6-3	TRBJ2-5	CASSYSRQETQYF	TGTGCCAGCAGTTACTCCCGGCAAGAGACCCAGTACTTC
TRBD2	many	TRBV7-3	TRBJ2-7	CASARTSGSDEQYF	TGTGCCAGCGCCCGGACTAGCGGGAGTGACGAGCAGTACTTC
-	many	TRBV30	TRBJ1-3	CAWSGGYGNTIYF	TGTGCCTGGAGTGGAGGTTACGGAAACACCATATATTTT
TRBD1	-	TRBV19	TRBJ2-1	CASSPDRGNNEQFF	TGTGCCAGTAGTCCGGACAGGGGGAACAATGAGCAGTTCTTC
-	few	TRBV20-1	TRBJ1-4	CSLAAPGPGEKLFF	TGCAGTCTCGCGGCCCCGGGGCCAGGTGAAAAACTGTTTTTT
TRBD2	many	TRBV20-1	TRBJ2-1	CSASLTSGSEQFF	TGCAGTGCTAGTCTGACTAGCGGGAGCGAGCAGTTCTTC
TRBD1	-	TRBV11-2	TRBJ2-5	CASRDRGREETQYF	TGTGCCAGCAGAGACAGGGGGCGCGAAGAGACCCAGTACTTC
-	many	TRBV28	TRBJ2-3	CASRPQGAGLSTDTQYF	TGTGCCAGCAGGCCCCAAGGGGCGGGCCTAAGCACAGATACGCAGTATTTT
TRBD2	many	TRBV6-2/TRBV6-3	TRBJ2-3	CASSYGASGNKYF	TGTGCCAGCAGTTACGGGGCTAGCGGGAACAAGTATTTT
-	-	TRBV6-1	TRBJ2-6	CASSEQGIGANVLTF	TGTGCCAGCAGCGAACAGGGTATTGGGGCCAACGTCCTGACTTTC
-	many	TRBV24-1	TRBJ2-1	CATSDLVGATYNEQFF	TGTGCCACCAGTGATTTGGTCGGAGCAACCTACAATGAGCAGTTCTTC
-	many	TRBV2	TRBJ2-1	CASRPDRNNEQFF	TGTGCCAGCAGACCGGACAGAAACAATGAGCAGTTCTTC
-	many	TRBV11-2	TRBJ1-6	CASSLEAGKRNSPLHF	TGTGCCAGCAGCTTAGAGGCAGGGAAGAGAAATTCACCCCTCCACTTT
-	many	TRBV6-1	TRBJ1-1	CASSEVGENTEAFF	TGTGCCAGCAGTGAAGTTGGAGAGAACACTGAAGCTTTCTTT
TRBD1	few	TRBV5-1	TRBJ2-3	CASSLAGTGSDTQYF	TGCGCCAGCAGCTTGGCCGGGACAGGGTCAGATACGCAGTATTTT
-	many	TRBV18	TRBJ1-4	CASSDSRNEKLFF	TGTGCCAGCTCAGACAGTAGAAATGAAAAACTGTTTTTT
-	many	TRBV12-3/TRBV12-4	TRBJ2-3	CASSYTTSTDTQYF	TGTGCCAGCAGTTACACGACTAGCACAGATACGCAGTATTTT